The present T cell receptor (beta chain) was sequenced within a study of T cells in localized non-small cell lung cancer. Findings of the study overall: Clonality peaked in uninvolved adjacent lung rather than tumor.

A note on this clone: Its cognate antigen is unknown.

The table came from immunoSEQ multiplex PCR; TCRdb's copy has only in-frame clones and leaves some out. The table has more than 20,000 clones, 87% seen once. Germline V gives CDR1 MGHRA, CDR2 YSYEKL. Trimming removed 0 bases from V and 5 bases from J; junction bases left unmatched: 7. This CDR3 comprises 16 residues. The sample consisted of PBMCs, taken before any cancer treatment. This sequence joins TRBV4-1 and TRBJ2-5; 9 nucleotides align to TRBD2. The TCR was taken from a man aged 35 to 69 with stage II squamous cell lung carcinoma. This CDR3 reads CASSQEKSGGRETQYF. The DNA of the CDR3 is TGCGCCAGCAGCCAAGAGAAAAGCGGGGGGAGGGAGACCCAGTACTTC.